This TCR beta chain stems from a study of identifying expanded T cells in peripheral blood. Remarks on this clone: Its antigen is not known.

V shed 5 bases and J 6 bases; nucleotides not matched to a gene: 9. The CDR3 has 13 residues. CDR1 and CDR2 from the germline V gene are SQVTM and ANQGSEA. Study-level results: Differentially abundant clones: 0.95 to 1.5 between replicates, around 16 at about two weeks, approximately 18 at four.

Only in-frame clones appear in the TCRdb table, and some are missing; sequencing was by immunoSEQ multiplex PCR. The sample carries 100,000 to 150,000 clones, about four fifths recorded once. The TCR was taken from a person aged 18-70 years in good health. The chain employs TRBV29-1 and TRBJ1-2; 7 nucleotides line up with TRBD1. The sequencing input was blood. The CDR3, as DNA: TGCAGCGTTCACAGGGGTCCCCCCAATGGCTACACCTTC. It encodes CSVHRGPPNGYTF.